One sample yielded the 20 T cell receptor beta chains listed below, sequenced in a study of identical twins. TCRdb redid the calling of the 5' RACE reads with MiXCR, one entry per CDR3 protein. The sample records some 1,600,000 distinct CDR3 sequences, under 35% being singletons. Source material: cord blood. The receptors come from a newborn girl in good health.

The genes are TRBV20-1 and TRBJ2-5; D is perhaps TRBD1 (6 bases). The tail of the sequence fits TRBJ2-1 better, so the J call may be wrong. The CDR3 runs 14 residues. From germline, CDR1 is DFQATT and CDR2 SNEGSKA (reference sequence). CDR3 nucleotides: TGCAGTGCTAGAGATCCAGGGGCCCAAGAGACCCAGTTCTTC. This translates into CSARDPGAQETQFF.

The CDR3 DNA is TGTGCCTGGAGGACGGGACTCCACAATGAGCAGTTCTTC. It translates to CAWRTGLHNEQFF. This chain uses TRBV30 with TRBJ2-1; a weak D match, TRBD2 (6 bases). CDR3 length: 13 residues. Trimming took 3 bases from V and 5 from J, leaving 11 bases between them. CDR1 GTSNPN and CDR2 SVGIG come from the germline V gene (reference sequence).

This clonotype turned up a few times. The chain is built from TRBV20-1 and TRBJ1-1; D unclear. The V end lost 2 bases, the J end lost 1 base, and 14 bases lay between the germline ends. Germline-derived CDR1 and CDR2 are DFQATT and SNEGSKA (reference sequence). CDR3 length: 15 amino acids. CDR3 nucleotide sequence: TGCAGTGCTAGAAAAGTTCCGCTCGAGAACACTGAAGCTTTCTTT. Protein sequence: CSARKVPLENTEAFF.

This clonotype has a count of ten or more. The gene calls are TRBV29-1 and TRBJ2-3; 7 bases align to TRBD1. Germline-derived CDR1 and CDR2 are SQVTM and ANQGSEA. There are 14 residues in the CDR3. Trimming cost V 3 bases and J 2 bases; bases outside gene matches: 5. The CDR3 coding sequence is TGCAGCGTTGACAAGGACAGGCTCACAGATACGCAGTATTTT. It encodes CSVDKDRLTDTQYF.

This chain connects TRBV20-1 to TRBJ2-2; no clear D. Germline values: CDR1 DFQATT, CDR2 SNEGSKA (reference sequence). The CDR3 loop spans 12 amino acids. Trimming removed 2 bases from V and 8 bases from J, with 9 bases in between. The CDR3 region has the DNA TGCAGTGCTAGATATCCGCGGGGGGAGCTGTTTTTT. Its translation is CSARYPRGELFF.

This clonotype was seen only a few times. The genes are TRBV10-3 and TRBJ2-6; 7 bases are shared with TRBD2. V was pared by 2 bases and J by 0 bases, with 4 bases of the junction left unmatched. This CDR3 is 17 amino acids long. Germline values: CDR1 ENHRY, CDR2 SYGVKD. The DNA of the CDR3 is TGTGCCATCAGTGAGGGGAAGCGGGGCTCTGGGGCCAACGTCCTGACTTTC. Amino acids: CAISEGKRGSGANVLTF.

This clonotype has only a few counts. The chain employs TRBV20-1 and TRBJ2-3; the match to TRBD2 covers 10 bases. The CDR3 is 13 amino acids. CDR1 is DFQATT and CDR2 is SNEGSKA in the germline V gene (reference sequence). After removal of 6 bases from V and 6 bases from J, the junction contained 6 bases not matched to a gene. The CDR3 nucleotides read TGCAGTGCGCAAGCGGGGGGGCTGGATACGCAGTATTTT. Translation: CSAQAGGLDTQYF.

V gene TRBV5-1 combines with J gene TRBJ2-7, with D possibly TRBD2 on 6 matching bases. CDR1 and CDR2 from the germline V gene are SGHRS and YFSETQ. The V gene lost 6 bases and the J gene lost 1 base, with 11 bases spanning the gap. This CDR3 is 13 amino acids long. For the CDR3, the DNA is TGCGCCAGCACGCGGGGAGTATCCTACGAGCAGTACTTC. This gives the protein CASTRGVSYEQYF.

The rearrangement joins TRBV4-1 to TRBJ2-7; 8 nucleotides agree with TRBD1. V dropped 0 bases and J dropped 4; count of bases not matched to a gene: 5. The germline gives CDR1 MGHRA, CDR2 YSYEKL. The CDR3 is made up of 15 amino acids. CDR3 nucleotide sequence: TGCGCCAGCAGCCAAGAGGACAGGGATTATTACGAGCAGTACTTC. Encoded protein: CASSQEDRDYYEQYF.

Only a few counts were recorded for this clonotype. CDR3 protein: CASSQDRVGTQYF. CDR3 nucleotides: TGTGCCAGCAGCCAAGATCGCGTGGGGACCCAGTACTTC. V gene TRBV4-2 combines with J gene TRBJ2-4; D remains unclear. The J call is doubtful: the DNA matches TRBJ2-5 better. The CDR3 sequence is 13 residues long. CDR1 is LGHNA, CDR2 YNFKEQ, per germline.

V usage is TRBV20-1 and J usage is TRBJ1-1, with unresolved D. V was pared by 1 base and J by 7 bases, with 10 bases between. From germline, CDR1 is DFQATT and CDR2 SNEGSKA (reference sequence). The CDR3 spans 12 residues. DNA of the CDR3: TGCAGTGCTAGAGGCGGACGGCTTGAAGCTTTCTTT. It codes for CSARGGRLEAFF.

This clonotype has a handful of counts. The chain combines TRBV9 with TRBJ2-7, with 10 bases matching TRBD2. In germline, CDR1 is SGDLS, CDR2 YYNGEE. The CDR3 loop spans 15 amino acids. V lost 0 bases and J lost 3; bases outside the gene matches: 3. The CDR3 sequence: CASSVGTSGVYEQYF. In DNA form, the CDR3 reads TGTGCCAGCAGCGTAGGAACTAGCGGGGTCTACGAGCAGTACTTC.

The sample holds a few counts of this clonotype. The CDR3 DNA reads as TGCAGTGCTTGCGATTCGGGACTAGCGGGAGGGTGGGAGCAGTACTTC. This translates into CSACDSGLAGGWEQYF. The chain joins TRBV20-1 to TRBJ2-7, with 16 bases identical to TRBD2. CDR3 length equals 16 residues. Germline V gene data show CDR1 as DFQATT and CDR2 as SNEGSKA (reference sequence). Unmatched junction bases numbered 11, after V lost 5 bases and J lost 7 bases.

This chain joins TRBV20-1 and TRBJ1-5; 10 nucleotides line up with TRBD1. The V segment lost 3 bases and the J segment 6 bases; nucleotides outside the gene matches: 8. Germline V gives CDR1 DFQATT, CDR2 SNEGSKA (reference sequence). The CDR3 has 15 amino acids. CDR3 sequence (DNA): TGCAGTGCTAGCCCCGACAGGGGGCGCAGTCAGCCCCAGCATTTT. Its translation is CSASPDRGRSQPQHF.

This CDR3 reads CSAKNMGDSPLHF. CDR3 nucleotide sequence: TGCAGTGCCAAGAACATGGGGGATTCACCCCTCCACTTT. The chain joins TRBV20-1 to TRBJ1-6; tentatively, D is TRBD1 (5 bases). The CDR3 runs 13 residues. Deletions cut 6 bases from V and 8 bases from J, with 14 bases between. Germline V gives CDR1 DFQATT, CDR2 SNEGSKA (reference sequence).

This clonotype was counted a few times. The gene calls are TRBV5-1 and TRBJ2-3; D is tentatively TRBD1 or TRBD2 (5 bases each). This CDR3 has 14 amino acids. Germline CDR1 is SGHRS and CDR2 is YFSETQ. V lost 4 bases to trimming and J lost 4 bases, with 13 bases between them. The CDR3 DNA sequence: TGCGCCAGCAGCGACCGGGACCGCGCAGATACGCAGTATTTT. This encodes CASSDRDRADTQYF.

The chain joins TRBV28 to TRBJ2-1; D is unclear. From germline, CDR1 is MDHEN and CDR2 SYDVKM. CDR3 size: 16 residues. Trimming stripped 2 bases from V and 2 bases from J, with 13 bases between. The CDR3 protein is CASSLGPIAAYNEQFF. CDR3 DNA: TGTGCCAGCAGTTTAGGGCCCATAGCCGCCTACAATGAGCAGTTCTTC.

The genes are TRBV21-1 and TRBJ1-5; the D call TRBD1 from the table was never checked on the DNA. TRBV21-1 counts as a pseudogene. The CDR3 covers 16 residues. In nucleotides, the CDR3 is TGTGCCAGCAACTCTGGGGCTCACTATAGCAATCAGCCCCAGCATTTT. Its protein product is CASNSGAHYSNQPQHF.

There are a few counts of this clonotype. The chain combines TRBV29-1 with TRBJ1-2; 7 positions agree with TRBD1. The V and J ends lost 6 bases and 6 bases, in that order; junction bases with no gene match: 10. Germline values: CDR1 SQVTM, CDR2 ANQGSEA. The CDR3 totals 13 residues. In DNA, the CDR3 is TGCAGCGTAGTTTCAGGGGGTGAAGATGGCTACACCTTC. It is translated as CSVVSGGEDGYTF.

A remark on this clonotype: A much larger clone is a single base away; this may be a read error. CDR3 coding DNA: TGCGCCAGCAGCCAAGCTTTTCTCGGTTATGGCACAGATACGCAGTATTTT. It translates to CASSQAFLGYGTDTQYF. The genes are TRBV4-1 and TRBJ2-3; the D is unclear. The CDR3 consists of 17 residues. Germline values: CDR1 MGHRA, CDR2 YSYEKL. Trimming stripped 1 base from V and 1 base from J, with 15 bases between.